This T cell receptor (beta chain) was documented in a study of shared clonotypes between healthy human individuals. Some clones are missing from TCRdb's copy, which holds only in-frame ones; the method was immunoSEQ multiplex PCR. The sample lists 2 million to 3 million clones, 93% seen once, with around 0.37% in the top ten. This CDR3 comprises 19 residues. Losses at the gene ends were 4 bases for V and 2 bases for J; bases not matched to a gene: 15. The V gene's germline CDR1 is SGHTA and CDR2 FQGNSA. The sample consisted of naive CD4+ T cells from PBMCs. Subset described: CD45RA+ positively selected. This TCR came from a man between 18 and 29 years old in good health. Some clones in this sample may be carry-over from other donors' samples. This chain joins TRBV7-2 and TRBJ2-3, with 10 bases matching TRBD1. CDR3: CASSWAFGDRGPHTDTQYF. CDR3 nucleotide sequence: TGTGCCAGCAGCTGGGCGTTTGGGGACAGGGGACCGCACACAGATACGCAGTATTTT.